This T cell receptor beta chain was observed in a study of OX40 agonist ivuxolimab in advanced cancers. Turning to the study itself: Allowance was made for prior anti-PD-1, anti-PD-L1 or anti-CTLA-4 therapy, and about 44% had some.

The data were produced by immunoSEQ multiplex PCR, yet TCRdb's version contains in-frame clones alone and is incomplete. The profile shows under 50,000 clones, 80% to 90% of them singletons. This CDR3 comprises 13 residues. This sequence joins TRBV21-1 and TRBJ2-7; TRBD1, the D gene given by the table, was not confirmed from the DNA. TRBV21-1 is a documented pseudogene. Sequenced material: CD4+ or CD8+ T cells sorted from blood, taken in a trial of the OX40 agonist ivuxolimab. The clonotype comes from an adult with an advanced solid tumor such as melanoma, head and neck, liver or kidney cancer. In DNA form, the CDR3 reads TGTGCCAGAAACCCGGGACAGCAGTACGAGCAGTACTTC. This encodes CARNPGQQYEQYF.